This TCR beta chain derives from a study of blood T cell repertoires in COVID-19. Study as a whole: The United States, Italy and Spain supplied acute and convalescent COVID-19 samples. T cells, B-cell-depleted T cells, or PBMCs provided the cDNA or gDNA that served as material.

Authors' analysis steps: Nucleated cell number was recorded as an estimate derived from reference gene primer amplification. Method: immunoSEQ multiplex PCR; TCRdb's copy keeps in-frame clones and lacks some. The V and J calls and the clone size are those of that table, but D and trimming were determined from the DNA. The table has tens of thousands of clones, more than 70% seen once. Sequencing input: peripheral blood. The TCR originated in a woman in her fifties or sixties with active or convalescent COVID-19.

The CDR3 nucleotides read TGTGCCAGCAGCGTAGGAGGCAGGGTTGAGACCCAGTACTTC. Encoded protein: CASSVGGRVETQYF. The rearrangement uses TRBV9 and TRBJ2-5, with a possible D match to TRBD1 (5 bases). The V gene's germline CDR1 is SGDLS and CDR2 YYNGEE. Between the trimmed V and J ends, which lost 0 bases and 5 bases, there was a span of 11 bases. The CDR3 covers 14 residues.